This TCR beta chain was sequenced during a study of cytomegalovirus exposure and HLA in healthy donors. This clone appeared a single time. The antigen is not known. The repertoire was sequenced with immunoSEQ multiplex PCR; TCRdb's copy has only in-frame clones and lacks some. This table holds some 50,000 clones, around 94% found once. Study-level findings and limits: There were fewer than 200 TCR beta chains listed as cytomegalovirus-associated. The classifier reportedly diagnosed cytomegalovirus status with high sensitivity and specificity.

This CDR3 comprises 17 residues. With V trimmed by 2 bases and J by 2 bases, 11 bases remained unmatched. Germline CDR1 reads MNHEY; CDR2 reads SMNVEV (reference sequence). The sequenced material came from PBMCs. The source is a woman under 30 in good health and CMV-seropositive. V and J are TRBV27 and TRBJ2-7; 8 positions match TRBD2. CDR3: CASSLLKTSGKTYEQYF. CDR3 DNA sequence: TGTGCCAGCAGTTTACTAAAAACTAGCGGAAAGACCTACGAGCAGTACTTC.